The subject of this entry is one T cell receptor (beta chain). V lost 2 bases, J lost 0 bases, and 3 bases stayed unmatched. This CDR3 contains 16 residues. Germline lookup yields CDR1 LNHDA and CDR2 SQIVND (reference sequence). This sample is part of a study of OX40 agonist ivuxolimab in advanced cancers. Libraries were prepared by immunoSEQ multiplex PCR; TCRdb keeps only in-frame clonotypes and omits some of them. Counted here are 50,000 to 55,000 clones, about 88% occurring once; the ten biggest clones make up roughly 1.5%. The chain combines TRBV19 with TRBJ1-5; 8 nucleotides agree with TRBD1. Specimen: CD4+ or CD8+ T cells sorted from blood, collected in a trial of the OX40 agonist ivuxolimab. This TCR came from an adult with an advanced solid tumor such as melanoma, head and neck, liver or kidney cancer. The CDR3 loop reads CASSITGGYSNQPQHF. The CDR3, as DNA: TGTGCCAGTAGTATAACAGGGGGGTATAGCAATCAGCCCCAGCATTTT. The entire variable domain, with the rest obtained from reference TRBV19 and TRBJ1-5, is as follows: DGGITQSPKYLFRKEGQNVTLSCEQNLNHDAMYWYRQDPGQGLRLIYYSQIVNDFQKGDIAEGYSVSREKKESFPLTVTSAQKNPTAFYLCASSITGGYSNQPQHFGDGTRLSIL.